The sequence of this TCR beta chain was determined in a study of cytomegalovirus exposure and HLA in healthy donors. 60 Vbeta and 13 Jbeta primers were used in PCR. The method was immunoSEQ multiplex PCR; TCRdb's version includes in-frame clones alone and lacks a portion of them. The data show 150,000 to 160,000 clones, with roughly 80% seen just once and about 4% held by the top ten. The sequence came from a woman in her thirties or forties in good health and CMV-seronegative. Sequenced: PBMCs.

CDR3 in amino acids: CASSPMSSYNSPLHF. CDR3 sequence (DNA): TGTGCCAGCTCACCAATGAGCTCCTATAATTCACCCCTCCACTTT. The gene calls are TRBV18 and TRBJ1-6; unclear D gene. The CDR3 extends over 15 amino acids. Trimming shortened V by 2 bases and J by 0 bases, and 5 bases separated the two germline ends. Per germline, CDR1 KGHSH and CDR2 LQKENI.